Below, 20 T cell receptor beta chains from the same sample are listed, as sequenced in a study of control samples from healthy donors and cancer patients (dated by TCRdb to between 2020 and 2021). The library was produced with the immunoSEQ multiplex PCR assay. As stored in TCRdb, this immuneACCESS dataset retains in-frame rearrangements with V and J assigned. A fraction of the clones does not appear; measured against another copy, unresolved V genes explain less than half of the discrepancy, and the remainder lacks a known reason. In this sample the table shows tens of thousands of clones, less than 90% of which occur a single time. The leading ten clones occupy 40% to 50% of the sample. The material sequenced was blood. The receptor source for this set is a man aged 55-75 years in good health.

The rearrangement links TRBV5-6 to TRBJ2-3; 7 bases are a match to TRBD1. V lost 1 base, J lost 0 bases, and 14 bases stayed unmatched. CDR1 SGHDT and CDR2 YYEEEE come from the germline V gene. The CDR3 is made up of 19 amino acids. CDR3 amino acids: CASSLRFRGRPTSTDTQYF. As DNA, the CDR3 is TGTGCCAGCAGCTTGAGGTTTAGGGGGCGGCCTACCAGCACAGATACGCAGTATTTT. Full variable domain (rest looked up from reference TRBV5-6 and TRBJ2-3): DAGVTQSPTHLIKTRGQQVTLRCSPKSGHDTVSWYQQALGQGPQFIFQYYEEEERQRGNFPDRFSGHQFPNYSSELNVNALLLGDSALYLCASSLRFRGRPTSTDTQYFGPGTRLTVL.

This chain connects TRBV19 to TRBJ1-4, with D tentatively TRBD1 (6 bases). The CDR3 sequence is 14 residues long. Germline V gene sequence: CDR1 LNHDA, CDR2 SQIVND (reference sequence). Trimming stripped 7 bases from V and 5 bases from J, with 14 bases between. The DNA of the CDR3 is TGTGCCAGTACCAGGGGCAACAGGAATGAAAAACTGTTTTTT. Its protein is CASTRGNRNEKLFF.

The rearrangement uses TRBV3-1 (or the pseudogene TRBV3-2) and TRBJ1-2; 10 bases agree with TRBD1. The CDR3 length is 17 residues. Germline CDR1 and CDR2: LGHDT and YNNKEL (reference sequence). The V and J ends lost 4 bases and 7 bases, in that order; junction bases with no gene match: 15. The CDR3 reads CASSLPGQGRGILGYTF. The CDR3 DNA is TGTGCCAGCAGCCTGCCGGGACAGGGGAGGGGTATACTTGGCTACACCTTC.

The rearrangement links TRBV28 to TRBJ2-3; 9 nucleotides agree with TRBD2. Germline V lookup: CDR1 MDHEN, CDR2 SYDVKM. V shed 2 bases, J shed 1 base, and the junction held 7 bases outside the gene matches. The CDR3 is made up of 17 amino acids. The DNA for the CDR3 is TGTGCCAGCAGTTTAATTGAGCTAGCGGGGCGCACAGATACGCAGTATTTT. Translation gives CASSLIELAGRTDTQYF.

CDR3 sequence: CASSVAMGTGSPLHF. CDR3 nucleotides: TGTGCCAGCAGCGTAGCTATGGGGACAGGTTCACCCCTCCACTTT. This chain connects TRBV9 to TRBJ1-6; 8 nucleotides line up with TRBD1. Germline V gene sequence: CDR1 SGDLS, CDR2 YYNGEE. The junction had 5 bases not matched to a gene; V was cut back by 0 bases and J by 9 bases. This CDR3 comprises 15 residues.

The chain employs TRBV18 and TRBJ1-5; D not resolved. CDR1 KGHSH and CDR2 LQKENI come from the germline V gene. Trimming left V 6 bases short and J 2 bases short, with 11 bases between. CDR3 length equals 14 residues. The CDR3 DNA reads as TGTGCCAGCTCTTTCGATCTGGGCAATCAGCCCCAGCATTTT. This sequence encodes CASSFDLGNQPQHF.

CDR3 in DNA: TGTGCCAGCAGTTACCCCGGTTTAATTACGCAGTATTTT. It translates to CASSYPGLITQYF. The chain recombines TRBV6-2 or TRBV6-3 with TRBJ2-3; D gene uncertain. The CDR3 has 13 residues. The germline CDR1 and CDR2 sequences are MNHEY and SVGEGT. The V gene lost 2 bases and the J gene lost 8 bases, with 11 bases spanning the gap.

J is TRBJ2-6 and V is TRBV27, with D possibly matching TRBD1 (6 bases). Germline CDR1 reads MNHEY; CDR2 reads SMNVEV (reference sequence). The V end was cut by 4 bases, the J end by 0 bases, with 13 bases between. The CDR3 has 17 amino acids. Here the CDR3 reads CASSSGQTHSGANVLTF. In DNA, the CDR3 is TGTGCCAGCAGTTCTGGACAGACCCACTCTGGGGCCAACGTCCTGACTTTC. Using reference TRBV27 and TRBJ2-6 for the parts outside the CDR3, the full variable domain is EAQVTQNPRYLITVTGKKLTVTCSQNMNHEYMSWYRQDPGLGLRQIYYSMNVEVTDKGDVPEGYKVSRKEKRNFPLILESPSPNQTSLYFCASSSGQTHSGANVLTFGAGSRLTVL.

V usage is TRBV19 and J usage is TRBJ1-5, with 8 nucleotides matching TRBD1. CDR3 length: 13 amino acids. Germline values: CDR1 LNHDA, CDR2 SQIVND (reference sequence). Germline trimming cut 7 bases from V and 4 bases from J; bases unmatched to any gene: 3. The DNA of the CDR3 is TGTGCCAGTACCCGACAGGGGAATCAGCCCCAGCATTTT. Translated: CASTRQGNQPQHF. Full variable domain (rest looked up from reference TRBV19 and TRBJ1-5): DGGITQSPKYLFRKEGQNVTLSCEQNLNHDAMYWYRQDPGQGLRLIYYSQIVNDFQKGDIAEGYSVSREKKESFPLTVTSAQKNPTAFYLCASTRQGNQPQHFGDGTRLSIL.

A word on this clone: Other DNA sequences within the sample encode an identical CDR3. The chain links TRBV10-3 to TRBJ2-5, with D perhaps matching TRBD2 (5 bases). The CDR3 is made up of 14 amino acids. The V gene's germline CDR1 is ENHRY and CDR2 SYGVKD. V was trimmed by 0 bases and J by 5 bases, leaving 10 bases between them. CDR3 in DNA: TGTGCCATCAGTGAGTCCGCGGGCCACGAGACCCAGTACTTC. It specifies CAISESAGHETQYF.

The chain is built from TRBV30 and TRBJ1-2; D is undetermined. V was shortened by 0 bases and J by 6 bases, with 8 bases between the two germline ends. The CDR3 is 12 amino acids. CDR1 and CDR2 (germline): GTSNPN, SVGIG (reference sequence). The CDR3 is CAWSVKWDGYTF. CDR3 in DNA: TGTGCCTGGAGTGTCAAATGGGATGGCTACACCTTC.

V gene TRBV7-9 combines with J gene TRBJ2-2; 7 positions agree with TRBD1. Germline loops: CDR1 SEHNR, CDR2 FQNEAQ (reference sequence). The CDR3 sequence is 14 residues long. V trimming: 5 bases; J trimming: 7 bases; junction bases outside the gene matches: 7. The CDR3: CASSLDRVNGELFF. As DNA, the CDR3 is TGTGCCAGCAGCCTAGACAGGGTTAACGGGGAGCTGTTTTTT. Variable domain in full (rest from reference TRBV7-9 and TRBJ2-2): DTGVSQNPRHKITKRGQNVTFRCDPISEHNRLYWYRQTLGQGPEFLTYFQNEAQLEKSRLLSDRFSAERPKGSFSTLEIQRTEQGDSAMYLCASSLDRVNGELFFGEGSRLTVL.

The CDR3 DNA is TGTGCCACCAGTGATTTCGGGGGAGGGCGAGACACCGGGGAGCTGTTTTTT. Translation: CATSDFGGGRDTGELFF. This chain links TRBV24-1 with TRBJ2-2; 7 nucleotides match TRBD2. With 1 base clipped from V and 3 bases from J, the junction kept 7 bases outside the gene matches. Per germline, CDR1 KGHDR and CDR2 SFDVKD. This CDR3 has 17 residues.

The chain employs TRBV18 and TRBJ1-1; a weak D match, TRBD1 (6 bases). The V end lost 2 bases, the J end lost 5 bases, and 12 bases lay between the germline ends. The CDR3 runs to 14 residues. CDR1 KGHSH and CDR2 LQKENI come from the germline V gene. In nucleotides, the CDR3 is TGTGCCAGCTCACCAGAGCAGGGGAGGACTGAAGCTTTCTTT. Its translation is CASSPEQGRTEAFF. The full variable domain, completed using reference TRBV18 and TRBJ1-1, is NAGVMQNPRHLVRRRGQEARLRCSPMKGHSHVYWYRQLPEEGLKFMVYLQKENIIDESGMPKERFSAEFPKEGPSILRIQQVVRGDSAAYFCASSPEQGRTEAFFGQGTRLTVV.

The chain carries TRBV19 and TRBJ1-5; D gene unclear. Per germline, CDR1 LNHDA and CDR2 SQIVND (reference sequence). The CDR3 spans 14 residues. Trimming removed 1 base from V and 4 bases from J, with 8 bases in between. CDR3 residues: CASSIGRINQPQHF. Here the CDR3 DNA reads TGTGCCAGTAGTATAGGGAGGATTAATCAGCCCCAGCATTTT.

This clone was seen only a few times. The gene calls are TRBV7-3 and TRBJ1-1; the D gene is possibly TRBD1 (6 bases). This CDR3 comprises 17 residues. In germline, CDR1 is SGHTA, CDR2 FQGTGA. V lost 5 bases, J lost 1 base, and 20 bases lay in between. The CDR3 is CASSRRGLGRGNTEAFF. As DNA, the CDR3 is TGTGCCAGCAGCCGACGCGGTTTGGGCAGGGGGAACACTGAAGCTTTCTTT.

This clone was seen only once. DNA of the CDR3: TGTGCCAGCAGCCCTCGGGCCCCGGACAACGTCTGGGCCTATACGCAGTATTTT. Its protein product is CASSPRAPDNVWAYTQYF. The V gene is TRBV6-2 or TRBV6-3, the J gene TRBJ2-3; a possible D gene is TRBD1 (5 bases). CDR1 and CDR2 from the germline V gene are MNHEY and SVGEGT. The CDR3 runs 18 residues. Deletions cut 6 bases from V and 7 bases from J, with 29 bases between.

V and J are TRBV5-1 and TRBJ2-1; TRBD1 is a possible D gene (6 bases). V was clipped by 3 bases and J by 4 bases, with 14 bases between them. The CDR3 consists of 15 residues. Germline-derived CDR1 and CDR2 are SGHRS and YFSETQ. CDR3 loop: CASSSLTGQYNEQFF. The CDR3 DNA sequence: TGCGCCAGCAGCTCGTTGACAGGTCAGTACAATGAGCAGTTCTTC. The variable domain in full, completed from reference TRBV5-1 and TRBJ2-1, reads KAGVTQTPRYLIKTRGQQVTLSCSPISGHRSVSWYQQTPGQGLQFLFEYFSETQRNKGNFPGRFSGRQFSNSRSEMNVSTLELGDSALYLCASSSLTGQYNEQFFGPGTRLTVL.

The rearrangement links TRBV30 to TRBJ1-2; D might be TRBD1 (5 bases). The CDR3 runs 12 residues. Trimming removed 4 bases from V and 6 bases from J, with 12 bases in between. Germline V lookup: CDR1 GTSNPN, CDR2 SVGIG (reference sequence). Here the CDR3 reads CAWTRGVDGYTF. The CDR3, as DNA: TGTGCCTGGACACGGGGCGTGGATGGCTACACCTTC. Full variable domain (remainder filled in from reference TRBV30 and TRBJ1-2): SQTIHQWPATLVQPVGSPLSLECTVEGTSNPNLYWYRQAAGRGLQLLFYSVGIGQISSEVPQNLSASRPQDRQFILSSKKLLLSDSGFYLCAWTRGVDGYTFGSGTRLTVV.

V gene TRBV6-5 combines with J gene TRBJ2-5, with 9 bases identical to TRBD1. V lost 2 bases to trimming and J lost 4 bases; unmatched junction nucleotides: 2. Germline lookup yields CDR1 MNHEY and CDR2 SVGAGI. The CDR3 is made up of 14 amino acids. The CDR3 DNA reads TGTGCCAGCAGTTACAGGGACAGGGTAGAGACCCAGTACTTC. Its protein is CASSYRDRVETQYF.